This T cell receptor beta chain was recovered during a study of T cell repertoires in cytomegalovirus infection. Study-level points and caveats: In two of eight donors, the top clonotype was HLA-C-restricted CMV-specific.

TCRdb reprocessed the reads via MiXCR and lists one record per CDR3 protein. In the table there are tens of thousands of distinct CDR3 sequences, around 20% of which are singletons. A remark on this clonotype: Its specificity is not known.

The CDR3 sequence is 17 residues long. Per the germline V gene, CDR1 is SGHKS and CDR2 is YYEKEE (reference sequence). Unmatched junction bases numbered 9, after V lost 0 bases and J lost 5 bases. The source of this sequence is a human donor in good health (CMV status not recorded). Some clones in this sample may be carry-over from other donors' samples. The sample consisted of CD8+ T cells from cultured PBMCs, taken from culture after CMV antigen stimulation. V gene TRBV5-5 combines with J gene TRBJ2-1, with 9 bases fitting TRBD2. CDR3 amino acids: CASSLAPWRGGDNEQFF. DNA of the CDR3: TGTGCCAGCAGCTTGGCCCCCTGGCGGGGGGGGGACAATGAGCAGTTCTTC.